This T cell receptor beta chain was recorded in a study of low-dose radiotherapy and immunotherapy resistance in tumors. Study as a whole: On an every-two-weeks schedule, patients received intravenous nivolumab 240 mg, along with ipilimumab 1 mg/kg every six weeks. Patients took aspirin (300 mg orally, daily) for four cycles beginning at cycle 1 day 1.

The donors' regimen was nivolumab, ipilimumab, aspirin, low-dose cyclophosphamide and low-dose radiotherapy. Covering alpha and beta chains, TRAV- and TRBV-specific primers were used for the first-strand cDNA. PCR amplification of the TCRs was performed with Phusion for approximately 20 PCR cycles, and it relied on a constant-region primer together with a V-primer adapter. MiXCR was run by TCRdb on the reads, yielding one entry per CDR3 protein. The sample contains 11,000 to 15,000 distinct CDR3 sequences, roughly half of which appear only once. This clonotype was observed once. CDR3 size: 17 residues. V was shortened by 9 bases and J by 1 base, with 23 bases between the two germline ends. Germline loops: CDR1 LNHDA, CDR2 SQIVND (reference sequence).

The gene calls are TRBV19 and TRBJ2-3, with D unresolved. The sequence derives from a human donor with advanced metastatic prostate, ovarian, gallbladder or colorectal cancer (not recorded which). This table probably holds off-target reads from a library built for another chain. The CDR3 nucleotides read TGTGCCAGCCGACCCAGGTGGTACGCCCCCGGCACAGATACGCAGTATTTT. It yields the protein CASRPRWYAPGTDTQYF.